This T cell receptor (beta chain) was captured by sequencing in a study of monozygotic twins with cystic fibrosis. For the study at large: Library input was about 3 micrograms of fragmented DNA, with roughly 15 PCR cycles. Study-wide findings and caveats: Nucleotide-identical clonotype sharing was significantly higher within monozygotic CF twin pairs than between unrelated CF individuals. Low clonality (median roughly 0.01) suggested a mostly naive repertoire. Co-twins had the most similar V usage for 13 of 16 pairs, J for 8.

This CDR3 spans 14 amino acids. The V segment lost 4 bases and the J segment 6 bases; nucleotides outside the gene matches: 8. CDR1 and CDR2 from the germline V gene are ENHRY and SYGVKD. As concerns this clone: Its antigen is not known.

Sequencing was performed with immunoSEQ multiplex PCR; in TCRdb, only in-frame clones are kept and a portion is missing. Of more than 30,000 clones detected, 95% to 98% appear once; the ten largest clones hold 0.15% to 0.2%. The source is a girl aged 2-15 years with cystic fibrosis. V is TRBV10-3 and J is TRBJ1-1, with 7 bases identical to TRBD1. The sequenced material came from blood. The CDR3 DNA reads TGTGCCATCAGTGGACTACAGGGGAGTCCTGAAGCTTTCTTT. This codes for CAISGLQGSPEAFF.